This T cell receptor (beta chain) came from a study of immune cell composition in non-small cell lung cancer. Turning to the study itself: Tumours were mainly lung adenocarcinoma or squamous cell carcinoma.

As for this clone: The target antigen is unknown.

TCRdb's table, derived via immunoSEQ multiplex PCR, lists solely in-frame clones and lacks some. The sample holds 5,500 to 6,000 clones; around 80% are singletons and the top ten take approximately 7.5%. CDR1 KGHSH and CDR2 LQKENI come from the germline V gene. Unmatched junction bases numbered 4, after V lost 3 bases and J lost 4 bases. The CDR3 is 15 amino acids. Study observations and caveats: Dominant in vivo tumour-associated clones were not shown to share tumour-reactive sequences. Overall clonality, unlike maximal tumour-associated clone frequency, did not predict TIL reactivity.

The receptor was derived from a human donor with non-small cell lung cancer. The sequenced sample consisted of lung tumor tissue. The gene calls are TRBV18 and TRBJ2-2; 8 bases are a match to TRBD1. The CDR3 spells CASSPGQGSTGELFF. For the CDR3, the DNA is TGTGCCAGCTCACCTGGACAGGGTAGCACCGGGGAGCTGTTTTTT.